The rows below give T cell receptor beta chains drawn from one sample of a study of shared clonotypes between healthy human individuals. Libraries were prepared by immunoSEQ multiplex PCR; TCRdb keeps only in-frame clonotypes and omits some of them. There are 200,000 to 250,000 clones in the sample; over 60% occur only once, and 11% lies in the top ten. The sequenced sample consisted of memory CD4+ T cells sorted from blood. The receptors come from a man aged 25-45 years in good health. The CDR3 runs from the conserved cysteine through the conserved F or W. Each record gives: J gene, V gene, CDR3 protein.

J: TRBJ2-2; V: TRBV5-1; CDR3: CASSFPRVAGGPSYTGELFF
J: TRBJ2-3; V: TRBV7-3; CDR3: CASSSDFTDTQYF
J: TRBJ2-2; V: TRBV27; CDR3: CASSLTGTTTGELFF
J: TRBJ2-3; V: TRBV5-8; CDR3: CASSLRGADTQYF
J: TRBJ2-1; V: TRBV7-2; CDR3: CASSLAPGLAGGGEFF
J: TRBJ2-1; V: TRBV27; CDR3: CASKTSTGVGEQFF
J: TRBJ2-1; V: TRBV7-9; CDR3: CASTAGTGIFNEQFF
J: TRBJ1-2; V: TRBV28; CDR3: CASSSPGYGYTF
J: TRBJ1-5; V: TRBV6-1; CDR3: CASSEAGWGNQPQHF
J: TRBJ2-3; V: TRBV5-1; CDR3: CASSPGVTDTQYF
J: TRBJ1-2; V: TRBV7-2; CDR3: CASSVRQGARGYTF
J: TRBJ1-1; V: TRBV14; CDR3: CASSQGWGTLAMNTEAFF
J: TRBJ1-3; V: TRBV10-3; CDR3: CAIRDRGQRNTIYF
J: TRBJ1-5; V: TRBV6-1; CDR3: CASSEVVSGAQHF
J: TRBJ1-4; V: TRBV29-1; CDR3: CSVGGSPATNEKLFF
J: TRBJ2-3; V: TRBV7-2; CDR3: CASSLGRLRTDTQYF
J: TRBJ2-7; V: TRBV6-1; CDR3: CASSEGGTGIYEQYF
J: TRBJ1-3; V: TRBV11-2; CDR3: CASTWGAGQNSGNTIYF
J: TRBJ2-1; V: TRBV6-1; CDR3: CASRTSGDYNEQFF
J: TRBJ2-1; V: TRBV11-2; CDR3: CASSLGDPQYEQFF
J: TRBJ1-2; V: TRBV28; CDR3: CASSSLLGMDGYTF
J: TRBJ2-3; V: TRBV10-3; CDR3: CAISERAKTSTDTQYF
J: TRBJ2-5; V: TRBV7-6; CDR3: CASSLSFRLQETQYF
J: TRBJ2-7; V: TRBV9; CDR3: CASSVETGGPYEQYF
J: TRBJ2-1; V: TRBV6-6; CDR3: CASSSGRTAAYNEQFF
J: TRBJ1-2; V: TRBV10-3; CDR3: CAISGGKVNYGYTF
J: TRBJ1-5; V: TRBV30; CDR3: CAWSDGWDQPQHF
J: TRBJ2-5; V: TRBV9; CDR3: CASSDGLAGRGETQYF
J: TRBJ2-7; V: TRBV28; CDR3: CASSSTGISPYEQYF
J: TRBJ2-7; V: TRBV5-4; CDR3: CASSSATDSPYEQYF
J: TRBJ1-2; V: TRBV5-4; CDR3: CASSLGQEGVYGYTF
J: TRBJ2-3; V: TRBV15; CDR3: CATTRFGGPTDTQYF
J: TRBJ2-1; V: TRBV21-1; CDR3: CASSKSGTTLYNEQFF
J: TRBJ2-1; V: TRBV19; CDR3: CATRQGAYNEQFF
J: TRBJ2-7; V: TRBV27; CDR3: CASSQRPSYEQYF
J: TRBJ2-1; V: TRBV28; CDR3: CASRVTSGRAYEQFF
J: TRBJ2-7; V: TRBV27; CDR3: CASSFQAGTEQYF
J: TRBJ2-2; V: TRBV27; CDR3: CASSLDSPGPRTGELFF